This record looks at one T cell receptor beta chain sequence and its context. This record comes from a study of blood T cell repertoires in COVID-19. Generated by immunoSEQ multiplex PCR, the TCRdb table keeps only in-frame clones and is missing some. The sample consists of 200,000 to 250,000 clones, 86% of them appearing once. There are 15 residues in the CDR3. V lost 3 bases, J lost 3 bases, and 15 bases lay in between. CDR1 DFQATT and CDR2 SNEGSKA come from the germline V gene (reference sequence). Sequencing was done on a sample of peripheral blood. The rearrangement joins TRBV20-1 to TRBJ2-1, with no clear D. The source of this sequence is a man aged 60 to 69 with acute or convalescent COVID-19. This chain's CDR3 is CSASSAPSIYNEQFF. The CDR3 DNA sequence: TGCAGTGCTAGTTCTGCCCCTAGTATCTACAATGAGCAGTTCTTC.